A selection of T cell receptor beta chains follows, all from one sample in a study of spatial heterogeneity in lung cancer. TCRdb used MiXCR to reprocess the 5' RACE reads, holding one entry per CDR3 protein. Here the sample spans about 53,000 distinct CDR3 sequences, roughly 7.5% being singletons. The material sequenced was PBMCs, taken at surgery. These receptors were taken from a female donor with early-stage non-small cell lung cancer. The CDR3 runs from the conserved cysteine through the conserved F or W. The order of the fields is D gene, clone size, J gene, V gene, CDR3 DNA, CDR3 protein. The D gene is left open where the match is weak. For some rows the clone size is stated as once, few or many, or as a class when expanded; others skip it.

D gene: TRBD2; clone size: many; J gene: TRBJ2-2; V gene: TRBV5-1; CDR3 DNA: TGCGCCAGCGGGAGGGACGGACCGAACACCGGGGAGCTGTTTTTT; CDR3 protein: CASGRDGPNTGELFF
D gene: NA; clone size: NA; J gene: TRBJ1-6; V gene: TRBV10-3; CDR3 DNA: TGTGCCATCAGGGTGGACGGCGCTTCACCCCTCCACTTT; CDR3 protein: CAIRVDGASPLHF
D gene: NA; clone size: many; J gene: TRBJ2-5; V gene: TRBV7-3; CDR3 DNA: TGTGCCAGCAGTCGGGGGCTTTCGGAGACCCAGTACTTC; CDR3 protein: CASSRGLSETQYF
D gene: NA; clone size: many; J gene: TRBJ2-3; V gene: TRBV23-1; CDR3 DNA: TGCGCCAGCAGCGCGACAGCAGATACGCAGTATTTT; CDR3 protein: CASSATADTQYF
D gene: TRBD2; clone size: many; J gene: TRBJ2-7; V gene: TRBV20-1; CDR3 DNA: TGCAGTGCTAGTGCACTAGCGGGGATAACCTACGAGCAGTACTTC; CDR3 protein: CSASALAGITYEQYF
D gene: NA; clone size: NA; J gene: TRBJ2-7; V gene: TRBV19; CDR3 DNA: TGTGCCAGTAGTAATCCGTTCCCTCCCTACGAGCAGTACTTC; CDR3 protein: CASSNPFPPYEQYF
D gene: NA; clone size: many; J gene: TRBJ1-6; V gene: TRBV6-5; CDR3 DNA: TGTGCCAGCAGTCCCCCCGGGACCCGTAATTCACCCCTCCACTTT; CDR3 protein: CASSPPGTRNSPLHF
D gene: NA; clone size: many; J gene: TRBJ1-1; V gene: TRBV10-3; CDR3 DNA: TGTGCCATCAGTGAACGGGGTACTGAAGCTTTCTTT; CDR3 protein: CAISERGTEAFF
D gene: NA; clone size: few; J gene: TRBJ1-1; V gene: TRBV5-6; CDR3 DNA: TGTGCCAGCAGCTTGATTGGGAACACTGAAGCTTTCTTT; CDR3 protein: CASSLIGNTEAFF
D gene: NA; clone size: many; J gene: TRBJ2-1; V gene: TRBV2; CDR3 DNA: TGTGCCAGCAAGGGGGACACCTCTGAGCAGTTCTTC; CDR3 protein: CASKGDTSEQFF
D gene: TRBD1; clone size: many; J gene: TRBJ2-3; V gene: TRBV7-3; CDR3 DNA: TGTGCCAGCAGCTTAACGGCTCCGGGACAGGGTAGAGATACGCAGTATTTT; CDR3 protein: CASSLTAPGQGRDTQYF
D gene: NA; clone size: many; J gene: TRBJ1-3; V gene: TRBV28; CDR3 DNA: TGTGCCAGCTCGGGGAGTTTAGGCACCATATATTTT; CDR3 protein: CASSGSLGTIYF
D gene: NA; clone size: many; J gene: TRBJ1-4; V gene: TRBV7-2; CDR3 DNA: TGTGCCAGCAGCCCGGACACCTCTGTGGGTGAAAAACTGTTTTTT; CDR3 protein: CASSPDTSVGEKLFF
D gene: NA; clone size: many; J gene: TRBJ2-6; V gene: TRBV3-1; CDR3 DNA: TGTGCCAGCAGCCCTGCCATCTCTGGGGCCAACGTCCTGACTTTC; CDR3 protein: CASSPAISGANVLTF
D gene: NA; clone size: many; J gene: TRBJ1-6; V gene: TRBV5-5; CDR3 DNA: TGTGCCAGCACGGAACAGGCTAATTCACCCCTCCACTTT; CDR3 protein: CASTEQANSPLHF
D gene: TRBD1; clone size: few; J gene: TRBJ2-7; V gene: TRBV20-1; CDR3 DNA: TGCAGTGCTATCCAATGGGACAGCTCCTACGAGCAGTACTTC; CDR3 protein: CSAIQWDSSYEQYF
D gene: NA; clone size: many; J gene: TRBJ2-7; V gene: TRBV30; CDR3 DNA: TGTGCCTGGAGCGTCCAGTGGTACGAGCAGTACTTC; CDR3 protein: CAWSVQWYEQYF
D gene: NA; clone size: NA; J gene: TRBJ1-2; V gene: TRBV2; CDR3 DNA: TGTGCCAGCAGTGCGTTGGGGGCCTTCTATGGCTACACCTTC; CDR3 protein: CASSALGAFYGYTF
D gene: TRBD1; clone size: NA; J gene: TRBJ2-3; V gene: TRBV20-1; CDR3 DNA: TGCAGTGCTAGAGATCAGGGGGCGTGGGGCCAGTCCGTACGCAAGCAGTATTTT; CDR3 protein: CSARDQGAWGQSVRKQYF
D gene: NA; clone size: NA; J gene: TRBJ2-7; V gene: TRBV5-6; CDR3 DNA: TGTGCCAGCAGCTTGGCTGGCAACCCTTCCTACGAGCAGTACTTC; CDR3 protein: CASSLAGNPSYEQYF
D gene: NA; clone size: many; J gene: TRBJ2-2; V gene: TRBV28; CDR3 DNA: TGTGCCAGCTGGGGCGAGATCCGCGCCGGGGAGCTGTTTTTT; CDR3 protein: CASWGEIRAGELFF
D gene: NA; clone size: many; J gene: TRBJ2-3; V gene: TRBV9; CDR3 DNA: TGTGCCAGCAGCGTAGATAGCAGTACGCAGTATTTT; CDR3 protein: CASSVDSSTQYF
D gene: NA; clone size: NA; J gene: TRBJ2-2; V gene: TRBV24-1; CDR3 DNA: TGTGCCACCAGTAACCGGGAGACGGATACCGGGGAGCTGTTTTTT; CDR3 protein: CATSNRETDTGELFF
D gene: NA; clone size: many; J gene: TRBJ2-7; V gene: TRBV28; CDR3 DNA: TGTGCCAGCTCTCTCACGGCGTACGAGCAGTACTTC; CDR3 protein: CASSLTAYEQYF
D gene: TRBD1; clone size: many; J gene: TRBJ1-6; V gene: TRBV18; CDR3 DNA: TGTGCCAGCTCACCCGGGACAGGGAATTCACCCCTCCACTTT; CDR3 protein: CASSPGTGNSPLHF
D gene: NA; clone size: NA; J gene: TRBJ2-1; V gene: TRBV7-8; CDR3 DNA: TGTGCCAGCAGCTCAGCCTGGGACGTTCGGGACTCCGGCGGTAATGAGCAGTTCTTC; CDR3 protein: CASSSAWDVRDSGGNEQFF
D gene: TRBD1; clone size: few; J gene: TRBJ2-1; V gene: TRBV6-5; CDR3 DNA: TGTGCCAGCAGTTACTCCAGGGACAGGGGTAGTGAGCAGTTCTTC; CDR3 protein: CASSYSRDRGSEQFF
D gene: NA; clone size: few; J gene: TRBJ1-1; V gene: TRBV15; CDR3 DNA: TGTGCCACCAGCGTTCAGAGAAACACTGAAGCTTTCTTT; CDR3 protein: CATSVQRNTEAFF
D gene: TRBD1; clone size: NA; J gene: TRBJ1-2; V gene: TRBV2; CDR3 DNA: TGTGCCAGCACCCTGACAGGGACGGGCTACACCTTC; CDR3 protein: CASTLTGTGYTF
D gene: NA; clone size: many; J gene: TRBJ1-2; V gene: TRBV28; CDR3 DNA: TGTGCCAGCGAGACAGCCCACTATGGCTACACCTTC; CDR3 protein: CASETAHYGYTF
D gene: NA; clone size: NA; J gene: TRBJ1-5; V gene: TRBV7-8; CDR3 DNA: TGTGCCAGCTCCCGGACCCAGGTCAATCAGCCCCAGCATTTT; CDR3 protein: CASSRTQVNQPQHF
D gene: NA; clone size: NA; J gene: TRBJ2-3; V gene: TRBV20-1; CDR3 DNA: TGCAGTGCTAGCCTCGACACCTCCTACGGGCCGACGGGAAGGGCAGATACGCAGTATTTT; CDR3 protein: CSASLDTSYGPTGRADTQYF
D gene: NA; clone size: many; J gene: TRBJ1-1; V gene: TRBV3-1; CDR3 DNA: TGTGCCAGCAGGCCCCACGGGGTGAACACTGAAGCTTTCTTT; CDR3 protein: CASRPHGVNTEAFF
D gene: NA; clone size: many; J gene: TRBJ2-7; V gene: TRBV6-5; CDR3 DNA: TGTGCCAGCAGTTCCCGGGGGCGGGGGTCCTACGAGCAGTACTTC; CDR3 protein: CASSSRGRGSYEQYF
D gene: NA; clone size: medium-sized; J gene: TRBJ1-2; V gene: TRBV5-4; CDR3 DNA: TGTGCCAGCAGCTTCAGGGGAAGGGGTGACTATGGCTACACCTTC; CDR3 protein: CASSFRGRGDYGYTF
D gene: TRBD1; clone size: few; J gene: TRBJ2-7; V gene: TRBV12-3/TRBV12-4; CDR3 DNA: TGTGCCAGCAGCCTAGGGACAGGGAACCGCTACGAGCAGTACTTC; CDR3 protein: CASSLGTGNRYEQYF
D gene: NA; clone size: many; J gene: TRBJ2-7; V gene: TRBV20-1; CDR3 DNA: TGCAGTGCTAGAGGCAGGTTGGGGGCGAAATCCTACGAGCAGTACTTC; CDR3 protein: CSARGRLGAKSYEQYF
D gene: NA; clone size: many; J gene: TRBJ1-1; V gene: TRBV20-1; CDR3 DNA: TGCAGTGCTAGAGAGGGGGCCTCTATATCTGAAGCTTTCTTT; CDR3 protein: CSAREGASISEAFF
D gene: NA; clone size: many; J gene: TRBJ2-3; V gene: TRBV19; CDR3 DNA: TGTGCCAGTAGTATCGTCGGGTCAGATACGCAGTATTTT; CDR3 protein: CASSIVGSDTQYF
D gene: NA; clone size: many; J gene: TRBJ2-3; V gene: TRBV7-9; CDR3 DNA: TGTGCCAGCAGCCCACTGGATACGCAGTATTTT; CDR3 protein: CASSPLDTQYF
D gene: NA; clone size: many; J gene: TRBJ2-2; V gene: TRBV2; CDR3 DNA: TGTGCCACTTCCGCGGAGGAACCGCTCACCGGGGAGCTGTTTTTT; CDR3 protein: CATSAEEPLTGELFF
D gene: NA; clone size: many; J gene: TRBJ2-5; V gene: TRBV19; CDR3 DNA: TGTGCCAGTAGTATAAGGAGGAAGGACCAAGAGACCCAGTACTTC; CDR3 protein: CASSIRRKDQETQYF
D gene: NA; clone size: many; J gene: TRBJ2-1; V gene: TRBV4-2; CDR3 DNA: TGTGCCAGCAGCCAAGGCCGGGCGACAGGAACCTACAATGAGCAGTTCTTC; CDR3 protein: CASSQGRATGTYNEQFF
D gene: NA; clone size: NA; J gene: TRBJ2-2; V gene: TRBV20-1; CDR3 DNA: TGCAGTGTCCCGACTCCTAACACCGGGGAGCTGTTTTTT; CDR3 protein: CSVPTPNTGELFF
D gene: NA; clone size: many; J gene: TRBJ2-7; V gene: TRBV20-1; CDR3 DNA: TGCAGTGCACGAAGTGCCTACGAGCAGTACTTC; CDR3 protein: CSARSAYEQYF
D gene: NA; clone size: many; J gene: TRBJ1-6; V gene: TRBV5-1; CDR3 DNA: TGCGCCAGCAGCGCTGACAACTTTCAGAATTCACCCCTCCACTTT; CDR3 protein: CASSADNFQNSPLHF
D gene: NA; clone size: many; J gene: TRBJ1-6; V gene: TRBV27; CDR3 DNA: TGTGCCAGCAGTGGCCGGCGGGCCTCCTATAATTCACCCCTCCACTTT; CDR3 protein: CASSGRRASYNSPLHF
D gene: TRBD2; clone size: many; J gene: TRBJ2-5; V gene: TRBV7-6; CDR3 DNA: TGCGCCAGCAGCTTAGCCTACTACGGGGGGGAGACCCAGTACTTC; CDR3 protein: CASSLAYYGGETQYF
D gene: NA; clone size: many; J gene: TRBJ1-5; V gene: TRBV4-2; CDR3 DNA: TGTGCCAGCAGCCTCGAGGAGCGTCAGCCCCAGCATTTT; CDR3 protein: CASSLEERQPQHF
D gene: NA; clone size: NA; J gene: TRBJ2-3; V gene: TRBV6-1; CDR3 DNA: TGTGCCAGCAGTGAACAGGAGGGCGATACGCAGTATTTT; CDR3 protein: CASSEQEGDTQYF
D gene: NA; clone size: few; J gene: TRBJ1-3; V gene: TRBV5-5; CDR3 DNA: TGTGCCAGCAGCATCTCCCACAGCTCTGGAAACACCATATATTTT; CDR3 protein: CASSISHSSGNTIYF
D gene: NA; clone size: many; J gene: TRBJ2-7; V gene: TRBV7-2; CDR3 DNA: TGTGCCAGCAGCTTAGAGGACTCCAGCTCCTACGAGCAGTACTTC; CDR3 protein: CASSLEDSSSYEQYF
D gene: NA; clone size: few; J gene: TRBJ2-6; V gene: TRBV7-3; CDR3 DNA: TGTGCCAGCAGCTTGTCCAGACCGGGACATAGTACTGGGGCCAACGTCCTGACTTTC; CDR3 protein: CASSLSRPGHSTGANVLTF
D gene: NA; clone size: many; J gene: TRBJ2-2; V gene: TRBV28; CDR3 DNA: TGTGCCAGCACCGTCGACAGGGACTTTGACGGGGAGCTGTTTTTT; CDR3 protein: CASTVDRDFDGELFF
D gene: NA; clone size: many; J gene: TRBJ2-5; V gene: TRBV2; CDR3 DNA: TGTGCCAGCAGGTCGGAGGGAAGGAGGCAAGAGACCCAGTACTTC; CDR3 protein: CASRSEGRRQETQYF
D gene: TRBD2; clone size: NA; J gene: TRBJ2-5; V gene: TRBV10-3; CDR3 DNA: TGTGCCATCAGTGCCTTAGCGGGGGGGTACCAAGAGACCCAGTACTTC; CDR3 protein: CAISALAGGYQETQYF
D gene: NA; clone size: NA; J gene: TRBJ2-7; V gene: TRBV30; CDR3 DNA: TGTGCCTGGAAACTTCTTAGGTCTTCCTACGAGCAGTACTTC; CDR3 protein: CAWKLLRSSYEQYF
D gene: NA; clone size: few; J gene: TRBJ1-2; V gene: TRBV7-2; CDR3 DNA: TGTGCCAGCAGCTCCCTTACAGGGAACTATGGCTACACCTTC; CDR3 protein: CASSSLTGNYGYTF
D gene: NA; clone size: many; J gene: TRBJ2-1; V gene: TRBV20-1; CDR3 DNA: TGCAGTGCTAGCTTCCCGGGGTATGAGCAGTTCTTC; CDR3 protein: CSASFPGYEQFF